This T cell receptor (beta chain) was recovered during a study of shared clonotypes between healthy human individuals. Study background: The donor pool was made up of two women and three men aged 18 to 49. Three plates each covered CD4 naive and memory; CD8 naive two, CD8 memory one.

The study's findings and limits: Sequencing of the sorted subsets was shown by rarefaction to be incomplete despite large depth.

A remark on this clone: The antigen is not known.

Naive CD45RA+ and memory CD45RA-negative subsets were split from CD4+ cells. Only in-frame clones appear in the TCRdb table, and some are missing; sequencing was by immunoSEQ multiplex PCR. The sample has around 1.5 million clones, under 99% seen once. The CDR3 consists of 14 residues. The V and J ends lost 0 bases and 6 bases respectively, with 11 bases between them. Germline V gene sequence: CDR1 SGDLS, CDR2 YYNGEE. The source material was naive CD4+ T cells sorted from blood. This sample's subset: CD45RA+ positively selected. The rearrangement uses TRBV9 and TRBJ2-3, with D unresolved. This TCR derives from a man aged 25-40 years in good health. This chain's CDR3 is CASSVAFTQDTQYF. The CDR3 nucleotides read TGTGCCAGCAGCGTAGCTTTTACTCAGGATACGCAGTATTTT.